This T cell receptor beta chain came from a study of B cell selection in AIRE deficiency. Sorting defined conventional CD4 T cells as CD4+CD127+. From germline, CDR1 is MNHEY and CDR2 SMNVEV (reference sequence). The CDR3 runs to 13 residues. The V and J ends lost 6 bases and 8 bases respectively, with 16 bases between them. In the original analysis: Around 9.9x10^4 patient and approximately 140,000 healthy donor in-frame TCRbeta sequences came from conventional T cells. Libraries were prepared by immunoSEQ multiplex PCR; TCRdb keeps only in-frame clonotypes and omits some of them. Clone size and the V and J calls come from that table; the DNA yielded D and trimming. The sample has roughly 25,000 clones, just under 97% seen once.

This TCR was recovered from a human donor with AIRE deficiency. Material: conventional CD4+ T cells sorted from PBMCs. V gene TRBV27 combines with J gene TRBJ1-1; maybe TRBD1 (6 bases). CDR3 bases: TGTGCCAGCAGAGACCTGGGACAATACGAAGCTTTCTTT. Translated: CASRDLGQYEAFF.